The clone carrying this T cell receptor beta chain came up a few times. Antigen unknown. V trimming: 4 bases; J trimming: 3 bases; junction bases outside the gene matches: 11. Germline V lookup: CDR1 MGHRA, CDR2 YSYEKL. This CDR3 contains 16 residues. TCRdb fed the reads into MiXCR, producing one record per CDR3 protein. This sample has tens of thousands of distinct CDR3 sequences; around 21% occur once, and the top ten carry roughly 8.3%. This sample is drawn from a study of type 1 regulatory T cells. The overall study: T-allo10 is a Tr1-enriched, alloantigen-specific CD4 T cell product made in vitro. Findings of the study overall: Type 1 regulatory T cells had a more restricted TCR repertoire than non-type 1 regulatory T cells.

The chain has TRBV4-1 and TRBJ2-7; 8 nucleotides match TRBD2. The source material was cultured type 1 regulatory T (Tr1) cells, either the whole culture or a sorted fraction (not recorded which). This clonotype originated in a human donor in good health. CDR3 residues: CASSPQAGTRSYEQYF. For the CDR3, the DNA is TGCGCCAGCAGCCCCCAAGCGGGGACTAGGAGCTACGAGCAGTACTTC.